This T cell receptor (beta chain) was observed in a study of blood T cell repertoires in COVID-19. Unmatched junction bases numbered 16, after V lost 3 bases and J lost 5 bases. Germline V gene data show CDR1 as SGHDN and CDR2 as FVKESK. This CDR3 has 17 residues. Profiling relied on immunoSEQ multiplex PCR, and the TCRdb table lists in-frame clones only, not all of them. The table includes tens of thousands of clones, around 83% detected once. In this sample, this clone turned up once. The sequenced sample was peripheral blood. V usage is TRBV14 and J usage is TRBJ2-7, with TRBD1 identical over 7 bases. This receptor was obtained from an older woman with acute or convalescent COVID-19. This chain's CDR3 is CASSHGRGQSKGHEQYF. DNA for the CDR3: TGTGCCAGCAGCCACGGAAGGGGACAGTCTAAGGGCCACGAGCAGTACTTC.